This T cell receptor (beta chain) was captured in a study of blood T cell repertoires in COVID-19. Whole-study context: Nucleic acid was either cDNA or gDNA, and it came from T cells, B-cell-depleted T cells, or PBMCs.

V dropped 4 bases and J dropped 8; count of bases not matched to a gene: 10. The CDR3 loop spans 15 amino acids. Germline CDR1 is MDHEN and CDR2 is SYDVKM. Sequenced by immunoSEQ multiplex PCR; TCRdb stores in-frame clones only, minus some. The profile shows 110,000 to 150,000 clones, more than 80% of them singletons. The cohort comprised adults aged roughly 18 to 95 years residing in 20 to 30 US areas. The TCR originated in a man between 45 and 60 years old who had recovered from COVID-19. The sample consisted of PBMCs or T cells enriched from blood (not recorded which). The chain joins TRBV28 to TRBJ1-2; 10 nucleotides line up with TRBD1. CDR3 residues: CASSYTDRGLEGYTF. CDR3 sequence (DNA): TGTGCCAGCAGTTACACCGACAGGGGGCTGGAAGGCTACACCTTC.